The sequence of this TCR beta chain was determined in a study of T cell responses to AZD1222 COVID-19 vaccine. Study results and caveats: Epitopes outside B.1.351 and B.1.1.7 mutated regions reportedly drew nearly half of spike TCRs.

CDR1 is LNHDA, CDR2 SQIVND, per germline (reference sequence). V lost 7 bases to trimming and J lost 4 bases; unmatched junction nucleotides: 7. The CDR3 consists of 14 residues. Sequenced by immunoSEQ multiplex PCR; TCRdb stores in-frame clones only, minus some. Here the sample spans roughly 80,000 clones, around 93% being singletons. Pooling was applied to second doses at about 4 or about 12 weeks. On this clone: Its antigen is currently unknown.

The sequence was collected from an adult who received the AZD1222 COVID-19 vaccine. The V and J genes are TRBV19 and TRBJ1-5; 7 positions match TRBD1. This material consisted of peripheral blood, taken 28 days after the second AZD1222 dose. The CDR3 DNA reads TGTGCCAGTACCCCGCAGGGGGTAAATCAGCCCCAGCATTTT. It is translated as CASTPQGVNQPQHF.